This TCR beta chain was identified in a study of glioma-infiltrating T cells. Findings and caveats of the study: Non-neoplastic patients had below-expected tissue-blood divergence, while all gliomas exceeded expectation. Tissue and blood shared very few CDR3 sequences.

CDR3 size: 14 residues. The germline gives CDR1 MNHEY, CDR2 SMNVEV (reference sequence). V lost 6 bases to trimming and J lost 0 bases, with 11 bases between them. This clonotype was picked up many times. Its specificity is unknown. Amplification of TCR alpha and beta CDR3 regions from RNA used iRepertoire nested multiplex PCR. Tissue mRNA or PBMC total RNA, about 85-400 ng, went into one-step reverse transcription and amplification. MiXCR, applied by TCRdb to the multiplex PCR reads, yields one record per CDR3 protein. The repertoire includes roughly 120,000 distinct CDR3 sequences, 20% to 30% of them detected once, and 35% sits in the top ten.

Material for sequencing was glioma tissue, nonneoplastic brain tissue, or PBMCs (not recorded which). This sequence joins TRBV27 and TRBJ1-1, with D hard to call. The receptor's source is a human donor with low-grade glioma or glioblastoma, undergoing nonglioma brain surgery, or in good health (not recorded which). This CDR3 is CASRQADLNTEAFF. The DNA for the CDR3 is TGTGCCAGCAGGCAAGCAGATCTGAACACTGAAGCTTTCTTT.